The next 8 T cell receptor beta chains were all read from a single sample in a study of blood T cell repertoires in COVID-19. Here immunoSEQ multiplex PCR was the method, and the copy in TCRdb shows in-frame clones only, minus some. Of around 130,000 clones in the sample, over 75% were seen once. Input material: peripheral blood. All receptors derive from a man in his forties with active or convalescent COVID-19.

The CDR3, as DNA: TGCGCCAGCAGCTTGGGGACAGAGCACAATCAGCCCCAGCATTTT. This gives the protein CASSLGTEHNQPQHF. The chain carries TRBV5-1 and TRBJ1-5; TRBD1 is a possible D gene (6 bases). V lost 0 bases and J lost 3, with 10 bases in between. The CDR3 runs to 15 residues. From germline, CDR1 is SGHRS and CDR2 YFSETQ. Full variable domain (outside the CDR3, taken from reference TRBV5-1 and TRBJ1-5): KAGVTQTPRYLIKTRGQQVTLSCSPISGHRSVSWYQQTPGQGLQFLFEYFSETQRNKGNFPGRFSGRQFSNSRSEMNVSTLELGDSALYLCASSLGTEHNQPQHFGDGTRLSIL.

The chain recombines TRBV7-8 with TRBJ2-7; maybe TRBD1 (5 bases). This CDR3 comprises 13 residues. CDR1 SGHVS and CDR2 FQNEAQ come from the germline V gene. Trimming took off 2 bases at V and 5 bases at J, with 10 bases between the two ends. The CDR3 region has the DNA TGTGCCAGCAGCTTAAAGTCAGGGAACGAGCAGTACTTC. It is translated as CASSLKSGNEQYF.

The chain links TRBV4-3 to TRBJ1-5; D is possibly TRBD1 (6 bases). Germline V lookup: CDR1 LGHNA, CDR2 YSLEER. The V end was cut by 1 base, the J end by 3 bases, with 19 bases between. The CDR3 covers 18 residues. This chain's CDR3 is CASSQAFVGGGSNQPQHF. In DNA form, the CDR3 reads TGCGCCAGCAGCCAAGCCTTCGTGGGAGGGGGATCCAATCAGCCCCAGCATTTT.

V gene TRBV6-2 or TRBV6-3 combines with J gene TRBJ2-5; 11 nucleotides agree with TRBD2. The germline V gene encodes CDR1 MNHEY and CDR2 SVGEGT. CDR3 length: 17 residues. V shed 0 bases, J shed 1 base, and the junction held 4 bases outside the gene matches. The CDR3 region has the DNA TGTGCCAGCAGTTACTCCGCTAGCGGGGGGACCCAAGAGACCCAGTACTTC. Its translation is CASSYSASGGTQETQYF.

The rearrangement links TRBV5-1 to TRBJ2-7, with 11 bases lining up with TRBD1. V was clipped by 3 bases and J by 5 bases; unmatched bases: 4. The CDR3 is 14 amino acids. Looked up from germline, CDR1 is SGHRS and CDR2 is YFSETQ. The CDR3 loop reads CASSSGQGADEQYF. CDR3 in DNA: TGCGCCAGCAGCTCCGGACAGGGGGCCGACGAGCAGTACTTC. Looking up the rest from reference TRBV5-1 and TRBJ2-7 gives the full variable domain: KAGVTQTPRYLIKTRGQQVTLSCSPISGHRSVSWYQQTPGQGLQFLFEYFSETQRNKGNFPGRFSGRQFSNSRSEMNVSTLELGDSALYLCASSSGQGADEQYFGPGTRLTVT.

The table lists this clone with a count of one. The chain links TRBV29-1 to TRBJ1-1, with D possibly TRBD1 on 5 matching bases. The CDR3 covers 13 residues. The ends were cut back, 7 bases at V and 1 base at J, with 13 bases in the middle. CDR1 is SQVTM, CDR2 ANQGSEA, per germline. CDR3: CSEIKQGNTEAFF. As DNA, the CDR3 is TGCAGCGAGATAAAGCAGGGGAACACTGAAGCTTTCTTT.

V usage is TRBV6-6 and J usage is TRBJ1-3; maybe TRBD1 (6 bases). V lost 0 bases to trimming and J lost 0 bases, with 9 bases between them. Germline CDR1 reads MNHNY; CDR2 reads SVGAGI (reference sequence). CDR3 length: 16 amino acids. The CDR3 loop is CASSYSGARSGNTIYF. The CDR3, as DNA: TGTGCCAGCAGTTACTCGGGGGCCCGCTCTGGAAACACCATATATTTT.

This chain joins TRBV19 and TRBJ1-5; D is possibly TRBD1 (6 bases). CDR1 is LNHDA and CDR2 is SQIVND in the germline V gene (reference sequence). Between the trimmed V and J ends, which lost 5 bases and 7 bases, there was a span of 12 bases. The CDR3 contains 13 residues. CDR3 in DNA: TGTGCCAGTAGTCAGACAGGAGGACAGCCCCAGCATTTT. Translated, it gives CASSQTGGQPQHF.